The sequence of this T cell receptor (beta chain) was determined in a study of blood T cell repertoires in COVID-19. Sequenced by immunoSEQ multiplex PCR; TCRdb stores in-frame clones only, minus some. Of roughly 190,000 clones in the sample, roughly 90% were seen once. This TCR came from a woman aged 40-49 years who had recovered from COVID-19. Sequenced material: peripheral blood.

The CDR3 DNA follows: TGTGCCAGCAGTTACTCGATGGCGGGAGGCTTTTATGAGCAGTTCTTC. It translates to CASSYSMAGGFYEQFF. The gene calls are TRBV6-5 and TRBJ2-1; 8 positions agree with TRBD2. The CDR3 has 16 residues. The germline CDR1 and CDR2 sequences are MNHEY and SVGAGI. After removal of 0 bases from V and 8 bases from J, the junction contained 9 bases not matched to a gene.